These 16 T cell receptor beta chains were sequenced from one sample in a study of blood T cell repertoires in COVID-19. Method: immunoSEQ multiplex PCR; TCRdb's copy keeps in-frame clones and lacks some. In the table there are around 84,000 clones, around 80% of which are singletons. Sample: peripheral blood. The receptors here all came from a man in his 60s with COVID-19, enrolled during active disease.

J is TRBJ1-5 and V is TRBV19; maybe TRBD1 (6 bases). The CDR3 covers 14 residues. V lost 4 bases to trimming and J lost 2 bases, with 9 bases between them. Germline CDR1 reads LNHDA; CDR2 reads SQIVND (reference sequence). The chain's CDR3 is CASSTRGRNQPQHF. The DNA of the CDR3 is TGTGCCAGTAGTACCAGGGGACGCAATCAGCCCCAGCATTTT.

This chain joins TRBV6-5 and TRBJ2-1; D may be TRBD2 (5 bases). The V gene lost 8 bases and the J gene lost 4 bases, with 12 bases spanning the gap. Germline V CDR1 and CDR2: MNHEY, SVGAGI. This CDR3 has 13 residues. Written as DNA, the CDR3 is TGTGCCAGCCGGGCGGACTCGTACAATGAGCAGTTCTTC. Amino acids: CASRADSYNEQFF.

The chain joins TRBV11-2 to TRBJ2-7; the match to TRBD2 covers 13 bases. This CDR3 spans 17 amino acids. The J segment lost 0 bases and the V segment lost 4 bases, leaving 6 bases of the junction unmatched. Per germline, CDR1 SGHAT and CDR2 FQNNGV. In DNA, the CDR3 is TGTGCCAGCAGCTCCCGACTAGCGGGGGGCCTCTCCTACGAGCAGTACTTC. It is translated as CASSSRLAGGLSYEQYF.

V gene TRBV18 combines with J gene TRBJ2-7; 8 bases match TRBD1. The CDR3 extends over 14 amino acids. Germline assignment: CDR1 KGHSH and CDR2 LQKENI. V was pared by 0 bases and J by 6 bases, with 4 bases of the junction left unmatched. CDR3 in amino acids: CASSPPRDRGEQYF. CDR3 in DNA: TGTGCCAGCTCACCACCGAGAGACAGGGGCGAGCAGTACTTC.

The chain uses TRBV7-2 and TRBJ2-5; D might be TRBD1 (6 bases). CDR3 length: 14 residues. Germline V gene lookup returns CDR1 SGHTA and CDR2 FQGNSA. Trimming left V 1 base short and J 5 bases short, with 11 bases between. The CDR3 sequence is CASSLGGGAETQYF. The CDR3, as DNA: TGTGCCAGCAGCTTAGGTGGGGGCGCGGAGACCCAGTACTTC.

The chain recombines TRBV27 with TRBJ1-5, with 8 bases that match TRBD1. The CDR3 contains 15 residues. Germline V CDR1 and CDR2: MNHEY, SMNVEV (reference sequence). With V trimmed by 11 bases and J by 2 bases, 11 bases remained unmatched. CDR3 in DNA: TGTGCCCGCAACCAAGGGACAGGCCGCAATCAGCCCCAGCATTTT. It encodes CARNQGTGRNQPQHF.

The chain combines TRBV6-1 with TRBJ2-7, with TRBD1 matching 7 bases. The germline V gene has CDR1 MNHNS and CDR2 SASEGT. V trimming: 4 bases; J trimming: 1 base; junction bases outside the gene matches: 10. The CDR3 contains 16 residues. The CDR3 bases are TGTGCCAGCAGTGCGGCACGGGACAGAGTTTCCTACGAGCAGTACTTC. This translates into CASSAARDRVSYEQYF.

The V gene is TRBV12-3 or TRBV12-4, the J gene TRBJ1-1; D call uncertain. This CDR3 has 13 residues. V was shortened by 1 base and J by 6 bases, with 9 bases between the two germline ends. The CDR3 loop is CASSLGPRAEAFF. The CDR3 coding sequence is TGTGCCAGCAGTTTAGGTCCGAGGGCTGAAGCTTTCTTT.

The chain uses TRBV3-1 (or the pseudogene TRBV3-2) and TRBJ2-5; possibly TRBD1 for D (6 bases). Germline-derived CDR1 and CDR2 are LGHDT and YNNKEL (reference sequence). The CDR3 sequence is 14 residues long. Trimming shortened V by 2 bases and J by 0 bases, and 7 bases separated the two germline ends. In DNA form, the CDR3 reads TGTGCCAGCAGCCAAAGGGGGTACCAAGAGACCCAGTACTTC. It yields the protein CASSQRGYQETQYF.

The V and J genes are TRBV4-1 and TRBJ1-5; 8 bases align to TRBD1. V was pared by 1 base and J by 6 bases, with 2 bases of the junction left unmatched. This CDR3 comprises 14 residues. From germline, CDR1 is MGHRA and CDR2 YSYEKL. CDR3 residues: CASSQGTGRQPQHF. The DNA for the CDR3 is TGCGCCAGCAGCCAAGGGACAGGGCGTCAGCCCCAGCATTTT.

V is TRBV6-5 and J is TRBJ2-7; D remains ambiguous. The CDR3 contains 11 residues. Germline CDR1 is MNHEY and CDR2 is SVGAGI. With 6 bases removed from V and 7 bases from J, the gap between germline ends came to 10 bases. CDR3 protein: CASSPLTEQYF. The CDR3 DNA sequence: TGTGCCAGCAGCCCACTGACAGAGCAGTACTTC.

This clone is a singleton in its sample. The chain uses TRBV14 and TRBJ2-3, with 9 bases lining up with TRBD2. With V trimmed by 2 bases and J by 8 bases, 5 bases remained unmatched. The CDR3 runs 14 residues. Germline-derived CDR1 and CDR2 are SGHDN and FVKESK. The CDR3 protein is CASSQTSSGVTQYF. The CDR3 nucleotides read TGTGCCAGCAGCCAAACTTCTAGCGGGGTTACGCAGTATTTT.

V is TRBV11-3 and J is TRBJ2-7; tentatively, D is TRBD1 (6 bases). The V end was cut by 5 bases, the J end by 5 bases, with 16 bases between. Germline loops: CDR1 SGHNT, CDR2 YENEEA. This CDR3 is 14 amino acids long. The DNA of the CDR3 is TGTGCCAGCAGCCAAGCTACAGGGTTCCACGAGCAGTACTTC. Encoded protein: CASSQATGFHEQYF.

This chain uses TRBV5-6 with TRBJ2-2; TRBD2 agrees at 7 bases. The ends lost 0 bases at V and 5 bases at J; junction bases unmatched: 10. The germline CDR1 and CDR2 sequences are SGHDT and YYEEEE. This CDR3 region has 17 residues. The CDR3 sequence: CASSLVSGRARTGELFF. CDR3 nucleotides: TGTGCCAGCAGCTTGGTCTCGGGGAGGGCCAGGACCGGGGAGCTGTTTTTT. Full variable domain (rest looked up from reference TRBV5-6 and TRBJ2-2): DAGVTQSPTHLIKTRGQQVTLRCSPKSGHDTVSWYQQALGQGPQFIFQYYEEEERQRGNFPDRFSGHQFPNYSSELNVNALLLGDSALYLCASSLVSGRARTGELFFGEGSRLTVL.

CDR3 sequence reads: CASSSGTAILANEKLFF. For the CDR3, the DNA is TGTGCCAGCAGCTCCGGGACAGCAATCCTGGCCAATGAAAAACTGTTTTTT. The J gene is TRBJ1-4, the V gene TRBV5-8, with 7 bases that match TRBD1. Unmatched junction bases numbered 13, after V lost 3 bases and J lost 5 bases. Germline V lookup: CDR1 SGHTS, CDR2 YDEGEE. This CDR3 comprises 17 residues.

V and J are TRBV10-3 and TRBJ2-3; tentative D call: TRBD2 (5 bases). V shed 3 bases and J shed 6 bases, with 13 bases lying between them. From germline, CDR1 is ENHRY and CDR2 SYGVKD. CDR3 size: 14 residues. CDR3 in DNA: TGTGCCATCAGTGACGGGTCCACGGGGGATACGCAGTATTTT. It translates to CAISDGSTGDTQYF.